This T cell receptor beta chain comes out of a study of T cell responses to AZD1222 COVID-19 vaccine. CDR1 is SGHRS and CDR2 is YFSETQ in the germline V gene. The V end was cut by 5 bases, the J end by 0 bases, with 7 bases between. The CDR3 extends over 13 amino acids. Notes on this clone: The antigen remains unidentified.

Produced via immunoSEQ multiplex PCR; TCRdb's table is partial and in-frame only. The sample lists 150,000 to 190,000 clones; 85% to 95% were seen once. Whole-study findings and limits: Spike was spanned by vaccine-associated CD4 TCRs, with dominance at 160-218 and 743-854. White British people made up most donors, females outnumbered males, and clonal diversity was possibly underestimated. Only a handful of AZD1222 recipients, five to seven in all, had baseline seropositivity. Reportedly, close to half of spike-specific TCRs are directed against unmutated variant regions.

The J gene is TRBJ2-3, the V gene TRBV5-1; D gene unclear. The sample was peripheral blood, taken 28 days after the second AZD1222 dose. The source is an adult who received the AZD1222 COVID-19 vaccine. The CDR3 protein is CASRGFSTDTQYF. The CDR3 bases are TGCGCCAGCAGGGGTTTTAGCACAGATACGCAGTATTTT.